This TCR beta chain was found in a study of beta chain features in type 1 diabetes (dated by TCRdb to the late 2010s). Background on the whole study: Patients and healthy donors did not differ in mean age, gender distribution, total cell number or subset yield. Regulatory and stem cell-like memory subsets were isolated from only 8 patients and about eight healthy donors, whereas naive and central memory subsets came from all 30 or so donors. A total of roughly 110 million sorted cells were examined across all samples, and the number of cells per subset was strongly correlated with RNA yield. The study compared the TCRB repertoires of sorted circulating CD4+ T cell subsets in recently diagnosed type 1 diabetes patients with those in matched healthy donors.

Based on the germline V gene, the CDR1 and CDR2 sequences are SQVTM and ANQGSEA. The CDR3 sequence holds 11 residues, the cysteine and phenylalanine included. Solely the CDR3 DNA is kept, with 33 bases framed from the first base. The germline V end is reduced by 5 bases and the J end by 6 bases; junction bases left unmatched: 4. The entire amount of isolated RNA was reverse transcribed using the High Capacity cDNA Reverse Transcription Kit, so the sequenced TCRB transcripts were expressed ones. Deep immunoSEQ sequencing was performed on naive, central memory and regulatory T cell samples, with an average of about 3.6 million total reads per sample. After sorted cells were lysed in RLT buffer, RNA was extracted with DNase-treated RNeasy Micro or Mini kits, with the choice depending on cell number. Each cell subset was processed on its own to prevent cross-contamination, while patient and healthy donor samples were processed together. The immunoSEQ multiplex PCR was used to amplify TCRB sequences from cDNA, generating 87-bp fragments that spanned the CDR3 region. Sequencing of the amplicons was performed on the Illumina HiSeq platform. Regarding the original processing steps: PCR bias was corrected computationally using synthetic template baselines, and reads within Hamming distance 2 were collapsed, with unmergeable singletons discarded. Reads were aligned to IMGT to assign V, D and J genes, CDR3 length, and insertions or deletions at six rearrangement sites. Within each subset, clonotype counts were normalized to the number of sorted cells before true diversity and Gini coefficients were calculated with the tcR R package. The overlap coefficient, calculated on TCRB nucleotide sequences, was used to measure repertoire sharing. In TCRdb, the immuneACCESS table is reduced to in-frame sequences with V and J assigned. These tables do not hold every clone; where another copy was compared, an unresolved V gene accounts for under half, and the others remain unexplained. The D gene and trimming were derived from the DNA, and the V and J assignments and clone size from that table. The sample data list around 160,000 clones, and under 60% of these were observed just once. Roughly 0.4% of the sample goes to the ten largest clones.

The paper as a whole reports these results and caveats: Shorter templates might have been favored by PCR, but patient and control samples were amplified and corrected together, so both groups would have been affected equally by any skew. At VDJ recombination sites, patients with type 1 diabetes made fewer insertions and deleted more nucleotides, a pattern implying thymic rearrangement abnormalities. Naive, central memory and regulatory TCRB repertoires appeared more similar among patients than among healthy donors. In all four CD4+ subsets, TCRB CDR3 length was moderately but significantly shorter in type 1 diabetes patients. Because small numbers of individuals were included in the HLA sub-analyses, any influence of HLA type on TCRB rearrangement was left unresolved. Because cDNA was sequenced instead of genomic DNA, activated cells with high expression could be over-represented, although the groups did not differ in activation or CD3 levels.

A single peripheral blood draw of about 116 mL on average was collected from each donor into heparinised tubes. Naive, central memory, regulatory and stem cell-like memory CD4+ T cells were sorted on a BD FACSAria II using a panel including CD45RO, CCR7, CD25, CD127, CD95 and CD27. All sorted populations exceeded 95% purity. Right away, PBMCs were isolated by Lymphoprep density gradient centrifugation and were stained directly, with no culture step. So that batch effects would be minimized, each experiment stained and sorted samples in pairs, pairing one healthy donor with one patient. Notes on this clone: The antigen this receptor binds is unknown. Within one base of it there is no much larger clone, and no base qualities were kept.

This chain joins TRBV29-1 to TRBJ2-7, and 7 junction bases match TRBD1. This receptor was identified in a man aged 18-30 years in good health. Sequencing was performed on Tregs from blood. The cell subset or site label for this specimen denotes: regulatory CD4+ T cells. The nucleotide sequence reads as follows: TGCAGCGTTAGACAGGGCGCCGAGCAGTACTTC. Its protein product is CSVRQGAEQYF.